What follows are 19 T cell receptor beta chains derived from one specimen sequenced in a study of T cells in Graves' hyperthyroidism and ophthalmopathy. TCR beta CDR3 regions were amplified from RNA transcripts. Researchers ran a first-round RT-PCR on the TCR CDR3 using the HTBI primer set. A single record per CDR3 protein comes from TCRdb applying MiXCR to the multiplex PCR reads. The table includes a few hundred thousand distinct CDR3 sequences, roughly 15% detected once. Sequencing used blood. The receptors here all came from a woman under 30 with Graves' ophthalmopathy.

This clonotype appeared many times. The chain combines TRBV5-6 with TRBJ2-5; TRBD1 or TRBD2 may be the D gene (5 bases each). V lost 7 bases and J lost 5, with 21 bases in between. Germline V gives CDR1 SGHDT, CDR2 YYEEEE. The length of the CDR3 is 15 residues. Here the CDR3 DNA reads TGTGCCAGCGGGGGAGCAGATAGCCCTCAGGAGACCCAGTACTTC. Translated: CASGGADSPQETQYF.

V is TRBV7-9 and J is TRBJ2-2; 8 nucleotides align to TRBD1. The CDR3 runs to 16 residues. From germline, CDR1 is SEHNR and CDR2 FQNEAQ (reference sequence). V lost 5 bases and J lost 3; bases outside the gene matches: 8. The CDR3 bases are TGTGCCAGCAGCCCTAGGACAGGGTCCCACACCGGGGAGCTGTTTTTT. This sequence encodes CASSPRTGSHTGELFF.

This clonotype has at least ten counts. V is TRBV6-1 and J is TRBJ2-7; the D is unclear. The ends were cut back, 0 bases at V and 7 bases at J, with 7 bases in the middle. Germline lookup yields CDR1 MNHNS and CDR2 SASEGT. This CDR3 region has 12 residues. In nucleotides, the CDR3 is TGTGCCAGCAGTGAAGCGCGTTTGGAGCAGTACTTC. Translation gives CASSEARLEQYF.

In this sample, this clonotype turned up many times. The gene calls are TRBV9 and TRBJ1-2, with TRBD1 matching 7 bases. V lost 4 bases and J lost 2; bases outside the gene matches: 5. The CDR3 is 14 residues long. The germline V gene has CDR1 SGDLS and CDR2 YYNGEE. The CDR3 spells CASSPRDSNYGYTF. CDR3 bases: TGTGCCAGCAGCCCGCGGGACAGCAACTATGGCTACACCTTC.

The chain uses TRBV19 and TRBJ2-7; D might be TRBD2 (5 bases). This CDR3 is 13 amino acids long. Deletions cut 4 bases from V and 3 bases from J, with 10 bases between. Germline V gene data show CDR1 as LNHDA and CDR2 as SQIVND (reference sequence). The CDR3 DNA follows: TGTGCCAGTAGTAGGGTACGGGACTACGAGCAGTACTTC. Encoded protein: CASSRVRDYEQYF.

This chain links TRBV2 with TRBJ2-7, with D perhaps TRBD1 (6 bases). The germline CDR1 and CDR2 sequences are SNHLY and FYNNEI. The germline V and J ends were trimmed by 10 bases and 6 bases, with 16 bases remaining between them. The CDR3 sequence is 12 residues long. CDR3 nucleotides: TGTGCCACTACTACAGGGTGGGGCGAGCAGTACTTC. This encodes CATTTGWGEQYF.

At least ten counts were recorded for this clonotype. This chain connects TRBV6-2 or TRBV6-3 to TRBJ2-7; D might be TRBD1 (5 bases). Germline V gives CDR1 MNHEY, CDR2 SVGEGT. V lost 5 bases to trimming and J lost 2 bases, with 7 bases between them. The CDR3 consists of 12 residues. The CDR3 sequence is CASSQGAYEQYF. The CDR3 nucleotides are TGTGCCAGCAGTCAGGGCGCCTACGAGCAGTACTTC.

This clonotype was observed many times. V usage is TRBV12-3 or TRBV12-4 and J usage is TRBJ2-1, with 10 bases that match TRBD1. The CDR3 length is 15 residues. V lost 6 bases to trimming and J lost 5 bases; unmatched junction nucleotides: 7. The CDR3 reads CASRGGQGLHNEQFF. The CDR3 DNA reads as TGTGCCAGCAGGGGGGGACAGGGGCTACACAATGAGCAGTTCTTC.

The genes are TRBV4-3 and TRBJ2-2, with 7 bases fitting TRBD2. Trimming cost V 4 bases and J 0 bases; bases outside gene matches: 2. The CDR3 consists of 15 residues. Looked up from germline, CDR1 is LGHNA and CDR2 is YSLEER. The CDR3 here is CASSRGLANTGELFF. CDR3 DNA: TGCGCCAGCAGCCGCGGACTAGCGAACACCGGGGAGCTGTTTTTT.

This clonotype showed up many times. This chain connects TRBV30 to TRBJ1-1; D unclear. Germline CDR1 is GTSNPN and CDR2 is SVGIG (reference sequence). Between the trimmed V and J ends, which lost 4 bases and 0 bases, there was a span of 9 bases. This CDR3 region has 13 residues. Written as DNA, the CDR3 is TGTGCCTGGAATTTGGGAGTGAACACTGAAGCTTTCTTT. Translation: CAWNLGVNTEAFF.

The rearrangement joins TRBV9 to TRBJ2-5; 8 bases fit TRBD2. Unmatched junction bases numbered 5, after V lost 0 bases and J lost 4 bases. Germline V gene data show CDR1 as SGDLS and CDR2 as YYNGEE. This CDR3 contains 15 residues. The CDR3 spells CASSVGAGAGETQYF. As DNA, the CDR3 is TGTGCCAGCAGCGTAGGAGCGGGGGCCGGAGAGACCCAGTACTTC.

This clonotype was counted at least ten times. The J gene is TRBJ1-5, the V gene TRBV12-3 or TRBV12-4; D is perhaps TRBD1 (5 bases). CDR3 length: 14 residues. V shed 2 bases and J shed 4 bases, with 9 bases lying between them. The CDR3 sequence: CASSLTGQNQPQHF. CDR3 nucleotide sequence: TGTGCCAGCAGTTTAACAGGCCAAAATCAGCCCCAGCATTTT.

The chain has TRBV5-4 and TRBJ2-5, with D possibly being TRBD2 (6 bases). CDR3 length equals 16 residues. The V end lost 4 bases, the J end lost 5 bases, and 21 bases lay between the germline ends. CDR1 is SGHNT, CDR2 YYREEE, per germline (reference sequence). The chain's CDR3 is CASSLLRTGGSETQYF. The CDR3 DNA reads as TGTGCCAGCAGCCTACTTAGAACCGGAGGGTCCGAGACCCAGTACTTC.

The rearrangement links TRBV20-1 to TRBJ2-1; 9 bases fit TRBD2. The length of the CDR3 is 14 residues. Germline CDR1 reads DFQATT; CDR2 reads SNEGSKA (reference sequence). Unmatched junction bases numbered 8, after V lost 6 bases and J lost 5 bases. The DNA for the CDR3 is TGCAGTGCCGACCGGGCTAGCGGGAACAATGAGCAGTTCTTC. Translating gives CSADRASGNNEQFF.

This clonotype turned up a few times. This chain uses TRBV7-9 with TRBJ1-1; D possibly corresponds to TRBD1 (5 bases). The CDR3 has 12 amino acids. CDR1 and CDR2 (germline): SEHNR, FQNEAQ (reference sequence). Trimming stripped 5 bases from V and 6 bases from J, with 10 bases between. CDR3 in DNA: TGTGCCAGCAGCCCCCTAGGGGCTGAAGCTTTCTTT. Translated: CASSPLGAEAFF.

To note about this clonotype: This clone may be a read error of a much larger clone one base away. V usage is TRBV27 and J usage is TRBJ2-3, with 7 nucleotides matching TRBD2. CDR1 MNHEY and CDR2 SMNVEV come from the germline V gene (reference sequence). The CDR3 spans 15 residues. The CDR3 here is CASSVRLAQTDTRYF. The CDR3 DNA is TGTGCCAGCAGCGTTCGACTAGCTCAAACAGATACGCGGTATTTT.

The table lists this clonotype with many counts. This chain joins TRBV24-1 and TRBJ2-1; TRBD2 aligns across 12 bases. The CDR3 runs to 16 residues. CDR1 and CDR2 from the germline V gene are KGHDR and SFDVKD. The J segment lost 3 bases and the V segment lost 5 bases, leaving 4 bases of the junction unmatched. The CDR3 DNA is TGTGCCACCAGTGTCACTAGCGGGAGGAACTACAATGAGCAGTTCTTC. Translation gives CATSVTSGRNYNEQFF.

This clonotype was seen many times. The V gene is TRBV6-1, the J gene TRBJ1-5, with D maybe TRBD1 (5 bases). Trimming removed 3 bases from V and 5 bases from J, with 11 bases in between. Looked up from germline, CDR1 is MNHNS and CDR2 is SASEGT. The CDR3 consists of 14 residues. CDR3 nucleotides: TGTGCCAGCAGTGATATAGGGGCGCATCAGCCCCAGCATTTT. Translating it yields CASSDIGAHQPQHF.

As for this clonotype: The junction departs from the called germline gene at one end, perhaps through a read error. The CDR3, as DNA: TGTGCCGGCAGCTTAGCGACGGCACTTACCTGCGAGCAGTACTTC. Translation gives CAGSLATALTCEQYF. The chain uses TRBV7-8 and TRBJ2-7; D perhaps matches TRBD2 (5 bases). CDR1 and CDR2 from the germline V gene are SGHVS and FQNEAQ. CDR3 length: 15 amino acids.